Sequencing of this TCR beta chain was carried out in a study of blood T cell repertoires in COVID-19. Study details: The United States, Italy and Spain provided the acute and convalescent COVID-19 samples. T cells, B-cell-depleted T cells, or PBMCs supplied cDNA or gDNA.

Germline CDR1 reads KGHSH; CDR2 reads LQKENI. The V and J ends lost 6 bases and 2 bases respectively, with 14 bases between them. This CDR3 region has 15 residues. Per the original methods: Amplification of reference gene primers was used by the study to estimate nucleated cell counts. Measured with immunoSEQ multiplex PCR; TCRdb has only the in-frame clones, and not every one. V and J calls and clone size are copied from that table; D and trimming were computed from the DNA. The data show 180,000 or so clones, 81% seen once. This clone has a single count. Sequenced: peripheral blood. This clonotype was obtained from a woman aged 40 to 55 with COVID-19, enrolled during active disease. The rearrangement links TRBV18 to TRBJ1-3, with D perhaps TRBD1 (6 bases). As DNA, the CDR3 is TGTGCCAGCTCGCTTGACAGGTCGACTGGAAACACCATATATTTT. As protein: CASSLDRSTGNTIYF.